The clone carrying this T cell receptor (beta chain) has just a few counts. Its cognate antigen is unknown. Germline loops: CDR1 MNHEY, CDR2 SMNVEV (reference sequence). This CDR3 has 15 residues. Trimming cost V 4 bases and J 5 bases; bases outside gene matches: 9. The sample originates from a study of beta chain features in type 1 diabetes. The authors obtained over 95% purity in all sorted populations. Study outcomes and limitations: A moderate, significant TCRB CDR3 shortening appeared in type 1 diabetes across four CD4+ subsets.

Reverse transcribing all isolated RNA meant expressed TCRB transcripts were sequenced. Using immunoSEQ multiplex PCR, the repertoire was profiled, and TCRdb retains in-frame clones only, with some absent. The data hold roughly 300,000 clones, with approximately 9.9% observed a single time. The chain couples TRBV27 to TRBJ1-2; 8 bases fit TRBD1. This TCR was recovered from a man aged 25 to 40 with type 1 diabetes. Sequenced input: central memory CD4+ T cells from blood. CDR3 bases: TGTGCCAGCAGTTCGGAACAGGGGGGGACGTATGGCTACACCTTC. It specifies CASSSEQGGTYGYTF.